What follows is one T cell receptor beta chain and its context. These data are taken from a study of T cell changes during pregnancy in multiple sclerosis. Clones were read by immunoSEQ multiplex PCR, and TCRdb kept only the in-frame ones, dropping some. The sample yields just over 15,000 clones, roughly 80% seen once. Germline V lookup: CDR1 LNHNV, CDR2 YYDKDF (reference sequence). The CDR3 is made up of 16 amino acids. Trimming removed 3 bases from V and 1 base from J, with 10 bases in between. The receptor was derived from a female donor in good health, enrolled as a control in a pregnancy study. The chain recombines TRBV15 with TRBJ2-6, with TRBD1 as a possible D gene (6 bases). The specimen comprised CD8+ T cells from peripheral blood mononuclear cells, sampled after pregnancy. In nucleotides, the CDR3 is TGTGCCACCAGCAGGGACAGAGATTCTGGGGCCAACGTCCTGACTTTC. The encoded protein is CATSRDRDSGANVLTF.